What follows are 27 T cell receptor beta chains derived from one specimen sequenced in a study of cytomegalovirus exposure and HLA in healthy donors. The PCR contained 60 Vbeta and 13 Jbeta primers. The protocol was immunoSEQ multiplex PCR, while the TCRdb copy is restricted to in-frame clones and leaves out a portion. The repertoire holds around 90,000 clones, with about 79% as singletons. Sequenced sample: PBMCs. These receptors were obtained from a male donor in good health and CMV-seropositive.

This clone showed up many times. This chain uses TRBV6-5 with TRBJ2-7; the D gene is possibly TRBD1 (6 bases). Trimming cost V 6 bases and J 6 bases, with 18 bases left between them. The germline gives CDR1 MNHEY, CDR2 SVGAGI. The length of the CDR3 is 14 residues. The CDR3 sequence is CASRRTHRAPEQYF. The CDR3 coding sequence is TGTGCCAGCAGACGAACCCACAGGGCACCCGAGCAGTACTTC.

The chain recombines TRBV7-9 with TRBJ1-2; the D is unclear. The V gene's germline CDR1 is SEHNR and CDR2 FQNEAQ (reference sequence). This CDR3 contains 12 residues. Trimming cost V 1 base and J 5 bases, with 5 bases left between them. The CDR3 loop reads CASSLDGYGYTF. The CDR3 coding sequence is TGTGCCAGCAGCTTAGACGGGTATGGCTACACCTTC.

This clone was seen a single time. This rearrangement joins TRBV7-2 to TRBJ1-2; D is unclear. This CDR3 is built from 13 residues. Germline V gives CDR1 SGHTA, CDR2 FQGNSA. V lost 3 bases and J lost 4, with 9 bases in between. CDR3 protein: CASSLIQLYGYTF. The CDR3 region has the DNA TGTGCCAGCAGCTTGATACAGCTCTATGGCTACACCTTC.

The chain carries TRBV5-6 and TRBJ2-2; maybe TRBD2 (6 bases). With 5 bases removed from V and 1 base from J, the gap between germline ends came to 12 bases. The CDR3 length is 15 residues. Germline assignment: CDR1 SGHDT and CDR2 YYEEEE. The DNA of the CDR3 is TGTGCCAGCAGTTCCGCGGGACGGAACACCGGGGAGCTGTTTTTT. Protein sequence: CASSSAGRNTGELFF.

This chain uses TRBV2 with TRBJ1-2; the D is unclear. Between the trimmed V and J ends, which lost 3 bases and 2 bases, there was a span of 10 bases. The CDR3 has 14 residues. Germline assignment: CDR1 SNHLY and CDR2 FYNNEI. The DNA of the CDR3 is TGTGCCAGCAGTGACGGCTCCGGGAACTATGGCTACACCTTC. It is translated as CASSDGSGNYGYTF.

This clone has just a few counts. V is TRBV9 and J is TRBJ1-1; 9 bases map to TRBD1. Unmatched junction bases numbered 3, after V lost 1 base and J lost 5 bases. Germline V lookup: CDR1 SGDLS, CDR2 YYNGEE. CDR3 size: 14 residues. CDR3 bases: TGTGCCAGCAGCGTAACCGGGACAGGGACTGAAGCTTTCTTT. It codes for CASSVTGTGTEAFF.

CDR3 in amino acids: CASSSTGGSYTEAFF. In nucleotides, the CDR3 is TGTGCCAGCAGCAGTACAGGGGGCTCGTACACTGAAGCTTTCTTT. The genes are TRBV7-2 and TRBJ1-1; 9 nucleotides agree with TRBD1. Trimming cost V 5 bases and J 3 bases; bases outside gene matches: 7. Germline CDR1 and CDR2: SGHTA and FQGNSA. This CDR3 contains 15 residues.

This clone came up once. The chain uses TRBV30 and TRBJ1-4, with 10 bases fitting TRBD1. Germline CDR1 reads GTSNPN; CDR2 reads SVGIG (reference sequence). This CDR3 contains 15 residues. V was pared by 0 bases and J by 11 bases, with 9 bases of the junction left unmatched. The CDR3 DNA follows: TGTGCCTGGAGTGTATTTGGTGGGACAGGGGAGAAACTGTTTTTT. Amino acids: CAWSVFGGTGEKLFF. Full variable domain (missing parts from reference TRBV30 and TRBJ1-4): SQTIHQWPATLVQPVGSPLSLECTVEGTSNPNLYWYRQAAGRGLQLLFYSVGIGQISSEVPQNLSASRPQDRQFILSSKKLLLSDSGFYLCAWSVFGGTGEKLFFGSGTQLSVL.

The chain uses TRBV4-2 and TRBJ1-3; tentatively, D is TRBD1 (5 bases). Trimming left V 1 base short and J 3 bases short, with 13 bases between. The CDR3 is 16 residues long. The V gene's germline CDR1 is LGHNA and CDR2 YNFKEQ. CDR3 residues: CASSQAQGNGGNTIYF. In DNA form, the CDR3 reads TGTGCCAGCAGCCAAGCGCAGGGTAACGGTGGAAACACCATATATTTT.

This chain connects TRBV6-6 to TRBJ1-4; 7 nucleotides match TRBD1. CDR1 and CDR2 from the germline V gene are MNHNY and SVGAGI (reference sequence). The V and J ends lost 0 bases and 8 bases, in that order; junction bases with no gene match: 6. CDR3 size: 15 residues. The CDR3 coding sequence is TGTGCCAGCAGTTACTCTGGAGGGGGCCAGGAAAAACTGTTTTTT. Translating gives CASSYSGGGQEKLFF.

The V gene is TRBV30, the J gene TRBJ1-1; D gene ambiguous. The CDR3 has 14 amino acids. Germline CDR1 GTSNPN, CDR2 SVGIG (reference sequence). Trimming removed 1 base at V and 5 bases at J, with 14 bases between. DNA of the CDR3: TGTGCCTGGAGTGGTAAGGGAGGGAGGACTGAAGCTTTCTTT. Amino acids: CAWSGKGGRTEAFF. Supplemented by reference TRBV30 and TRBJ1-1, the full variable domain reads SQTIHQWPATLVQPVGSPLSLECTVEGTSNPNLYWYRQAAGRGLQLLFYSVGIGQISSEVPQNLSASRPQDRQFILSSKKLLLSDSGFYLCAWSGKGGRTEAFFGQGTRLTVV.

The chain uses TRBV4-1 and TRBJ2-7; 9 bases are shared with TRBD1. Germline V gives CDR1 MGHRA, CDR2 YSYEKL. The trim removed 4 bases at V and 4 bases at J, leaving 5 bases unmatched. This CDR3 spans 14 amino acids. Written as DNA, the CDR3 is TGCGCCAGCAGCCGCCCGGGACAGGGTTACGAGCAGTACTTC. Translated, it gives CASSRPGQGYEQYF.

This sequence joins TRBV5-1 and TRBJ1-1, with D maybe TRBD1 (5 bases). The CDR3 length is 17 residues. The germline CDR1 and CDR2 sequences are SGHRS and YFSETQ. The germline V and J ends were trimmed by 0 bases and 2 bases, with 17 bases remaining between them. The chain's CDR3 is CASSLGRTPGRNTEAFF. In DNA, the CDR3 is TGCGCCAGCAGCTTGGGGCGGACCCCAGGGCGTAACACTGAAGCTTTCTTT.

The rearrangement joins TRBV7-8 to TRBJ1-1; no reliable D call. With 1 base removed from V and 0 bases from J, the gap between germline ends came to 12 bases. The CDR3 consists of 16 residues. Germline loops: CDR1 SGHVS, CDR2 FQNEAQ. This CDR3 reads CASSLEEITLNTEAFF. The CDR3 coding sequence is TGTGCCAGCAGCTTAGAGGAGATAACCTTGAACACTGAAGCTTTCTTT.

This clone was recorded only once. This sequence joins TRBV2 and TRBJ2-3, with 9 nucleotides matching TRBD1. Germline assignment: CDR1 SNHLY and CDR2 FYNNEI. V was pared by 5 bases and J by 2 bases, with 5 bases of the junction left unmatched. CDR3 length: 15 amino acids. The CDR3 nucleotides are TGTGCCAGCAGTTTAGACAGGGGGTACACAGATACGCAGTATTTT. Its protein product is CASSLDRGYTDTQYF.

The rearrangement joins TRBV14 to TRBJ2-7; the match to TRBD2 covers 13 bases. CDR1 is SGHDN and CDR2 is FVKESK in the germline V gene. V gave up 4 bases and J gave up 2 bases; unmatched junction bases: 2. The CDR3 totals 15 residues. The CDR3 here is CASSLGTSGAYEQYF. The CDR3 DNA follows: TGTGCCAGCAGCCTCGGGACTAGCGGGGCCTACGAGCAGTACTTC.

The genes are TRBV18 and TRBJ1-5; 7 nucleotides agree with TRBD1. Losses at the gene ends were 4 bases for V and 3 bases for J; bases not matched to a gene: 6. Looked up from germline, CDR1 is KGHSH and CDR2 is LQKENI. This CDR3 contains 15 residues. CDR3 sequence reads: CASSLRQGDNQPQHF. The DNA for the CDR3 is TGTGCCAGCTCACTAAGACAGGGAGACAATCAGCCCCAGCATTTT.

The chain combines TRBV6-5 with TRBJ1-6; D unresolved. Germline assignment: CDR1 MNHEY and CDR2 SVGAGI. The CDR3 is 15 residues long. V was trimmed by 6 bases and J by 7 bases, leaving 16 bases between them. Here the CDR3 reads CASRPREGWNSPLHF. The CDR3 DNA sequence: TGTGCCAGCAGGCCCAGAGAGGGTTGGAATTCACCCCTCCACTTT.

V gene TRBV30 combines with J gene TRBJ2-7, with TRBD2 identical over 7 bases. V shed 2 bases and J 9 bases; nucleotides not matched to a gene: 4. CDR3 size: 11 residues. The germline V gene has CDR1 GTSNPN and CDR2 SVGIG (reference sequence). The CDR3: CAWSTGGRQYF. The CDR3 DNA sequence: TGTGCCTGGAGTACGGGGGGACGGCAGTACTTC.

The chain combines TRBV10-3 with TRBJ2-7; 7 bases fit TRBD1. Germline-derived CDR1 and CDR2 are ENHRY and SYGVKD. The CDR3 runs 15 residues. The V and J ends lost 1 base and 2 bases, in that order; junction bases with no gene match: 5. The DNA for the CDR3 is TGTGCCATCAGTGAGTGGGGACAGACCACCTACGAGCAGTACTTC. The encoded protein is CAISEWGQTTYEQYF.

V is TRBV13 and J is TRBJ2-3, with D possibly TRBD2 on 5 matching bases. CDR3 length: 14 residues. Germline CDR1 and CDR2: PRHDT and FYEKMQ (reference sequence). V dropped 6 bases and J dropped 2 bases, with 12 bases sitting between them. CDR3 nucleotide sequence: TGTGCCAGCAGTTCGCGGGCTCCCACAGATACGCAGTATTTT. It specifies CASSSRAPTDTQYF.

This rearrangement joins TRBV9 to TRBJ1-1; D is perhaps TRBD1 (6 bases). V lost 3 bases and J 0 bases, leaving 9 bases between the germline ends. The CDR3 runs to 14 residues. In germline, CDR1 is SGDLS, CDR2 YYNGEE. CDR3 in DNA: TGTGCCAGCAGCGAGGGGGTTCTGAACACTGAAGCTTTCTTT. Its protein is CASSEGVLNTEAFF.

CDR3 protein: CASSWKQGTTTEAFF. CDR3 DNA: TGTGCCAGCAGCTGGAAGCAGGGAACGACCACTGAAGCTTTCTTT. V gene TRBV7-9 combines with J gene TRBJ1-1, with D possibly being TRBD1 (5 bases). Germline V gene lookup returns CDR1 SEHNR and CDR2 FQNEAQ (reference sequence). This CDR3 region has 15 residues. V was trimmed by 4 bases and J by 4 bases, leaving 16 bases between them.

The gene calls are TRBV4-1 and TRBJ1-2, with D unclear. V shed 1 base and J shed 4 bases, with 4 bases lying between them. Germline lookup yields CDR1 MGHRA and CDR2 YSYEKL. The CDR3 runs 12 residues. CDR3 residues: CASSQVRYGYTF. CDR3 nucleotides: TGCGCCAGCAGCCAAGTGCGCTATGGCTACACCTTC.

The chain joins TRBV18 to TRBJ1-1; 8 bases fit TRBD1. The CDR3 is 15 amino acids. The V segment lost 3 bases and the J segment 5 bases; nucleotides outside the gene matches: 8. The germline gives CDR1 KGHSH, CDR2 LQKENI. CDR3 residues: CASSPGEYRGTEAFF. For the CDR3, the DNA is TGTGCCAGCTCACCGGGCGAGTACAGGGGGACTGAAGCTTTCTTT.

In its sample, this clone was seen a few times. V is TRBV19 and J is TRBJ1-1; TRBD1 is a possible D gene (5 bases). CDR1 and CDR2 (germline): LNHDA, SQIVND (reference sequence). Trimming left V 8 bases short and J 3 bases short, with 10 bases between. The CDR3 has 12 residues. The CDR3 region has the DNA TGTGCCAGTTCCAGGGTGGACACTGAAGCTTTCTTT. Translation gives CASSRVDTEAFF.

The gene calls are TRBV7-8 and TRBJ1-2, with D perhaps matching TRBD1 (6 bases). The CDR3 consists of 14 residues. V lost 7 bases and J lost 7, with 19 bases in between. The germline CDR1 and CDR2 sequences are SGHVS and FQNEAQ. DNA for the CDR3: TGTGCCAGCACCCCCGGGGGGCGGATGGTTGGCTACACCTTC. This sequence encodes CASTPGGRMVGYTF.